This T cell receptor beta chain was captured by sequencing in a study of blood T cell repertoires in COVID-19. Trimming pared 2 bases from V and 1 base from J, leaving 12 bases between. Germline CDR1 reads SEHNR; CDR2 reads FQNEAQ (reference sequence). CDR3 length: 15 amino acids. Only in-frame clones appear in the TCRdb table, and some are missing; sequencing was by immunoSEQ multiplex PCR. This sample carries a few hundred thousand clones, around 90% of them seen once, and the ten largest clones take around 0.7%. This sequence was found in a human donor in a cohort sampled during active COVID-19. The chain links TRBV7-9 to TRBJ2-7; D is ambiguous. What was sequenced was peripheral blood. The CDR3 is CASSLHATASYEQYF. The CDR3, as DNA: TGTGCCAGCAGCTTACACGCTACAGCATCCTACGAGCAGTACTTC.